This TCR beta chain came from a study of blood T cell repertoires in COVID-19. Overall study: COVID-19 samples, acute and convalescent, were from the United States, Italy and Spain. PBMCs, B-cell-depleted T cells, or T cells provided the cDNA or gDNA that made up the material.

This CDR3 spans 12 amino acids. The germline V gene encodes CDR1 LNHDA and CDR2 SQIVND (reference sequence). With 9 bases removed from V and 1 base from J, the gap between germline ends came to 9 bases. Methods used by the authors: By means of reference gene primer amplification, nucleated cell counts were estimated. Sequenced by immunoSEQ multiplex PCR; TCRdb stores in-frame clones only, minus some. V and J calls and clone size are copied from that table; D and trimming were computed from the DNA. The sample gives around 300,000 clones, approximately 86% of which show up once; around 12% is in the top ten.

The specimen was peripheral blood. This sequence originates from a woman in her 70s with COVID-19, enrolled during active disease. The chain employs TRBV19 and TRBJ1-1; D possibly corresponds to TRBD1 (6 bases). CDR3 sequence: CASQQGNTEAFF. CDR3 bases: TGTGCCAGCCAACAGGGGAACACTGAAGCTTTCTTT. The whole variable domain, filled in from reference TRBV19 and TRBJ1-1, reads DGGITQSPKYLFRKEGQNVTLSCEQNLNHDAMYWYRQDPGQGLRLIYYSQIVNDFQKGDIAEGYSVSREKKESFPLTVTSAQKNPTAFYLCASQQGNTEAFFGQGTRLTVV.